These 2 T cell receptor beta chains originate from one sample sequenced in a study of T cell repertoires and HLA-DP antigens. What these receptors recognize is not known. The protocol was immunoSEQ multiplex PCR, while the TCRdb copy is restricted to in-frame clones and leaves out a portion. Among approximately 100,000 clones listed, about 89% were seen once. The sequenced sample consisted of CD4+ T cells from PBMCs. The receptors were sampled from a man aged 45-65 years in good health and CMV-seronegative.

This clone is a singleton in its sample. This sequence joins TRBV7-8 and TRBJ2-3; possible D gene TRBD2, 6 bases. CDR1 is SGHVS, CDR2 FQNEAQ, per germline. The V end lost 4 bases, the J end lost 6 bases, and 17 bases lay between the germline ends. The CDR3 spans 15 residues. CDR3 DNA: TGTGCCAGCAGCTCGGGGGACCTGGAACCGGATACGCAGTATTTT. Encoded protein: CASSSGDLEPDTQYF.

This sequence joins TRBV10-1 and TRBJ2-1; the match to TRBD2 covers 11 bases. Trimming at V came to 6 bases and at J to 3 bases, leaving 4 bases not matched to a gene. The CDR3 extends over 15 amino acids. CDR1 and CDR2 from the germline V gene are WNHNN and SYGVQD (reference sequence). The CDR3 spells CASSTGTSGYNEQFF. The CDR3 DNA follows: TGCGCCAGCAGCACCGGGACTAGCGGCTACAATGAGCAGTTCTTC.